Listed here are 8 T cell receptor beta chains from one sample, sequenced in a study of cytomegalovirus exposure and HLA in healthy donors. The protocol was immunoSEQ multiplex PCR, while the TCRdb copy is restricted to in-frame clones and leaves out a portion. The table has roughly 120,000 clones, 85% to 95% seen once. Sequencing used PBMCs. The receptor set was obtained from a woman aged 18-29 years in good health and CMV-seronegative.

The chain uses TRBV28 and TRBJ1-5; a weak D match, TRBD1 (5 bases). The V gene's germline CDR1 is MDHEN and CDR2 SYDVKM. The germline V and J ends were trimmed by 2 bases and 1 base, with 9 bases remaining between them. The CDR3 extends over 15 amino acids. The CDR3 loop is CASSLVPGSNQPQHF. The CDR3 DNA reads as TGTGCCAGCAGTTTAGTCCCAGGGAGCAATCAGCCCCAGCATTTT.

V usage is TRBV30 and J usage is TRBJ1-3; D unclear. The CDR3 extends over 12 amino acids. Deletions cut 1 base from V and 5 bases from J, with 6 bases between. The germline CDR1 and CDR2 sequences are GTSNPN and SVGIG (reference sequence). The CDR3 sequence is CAWSAGRNTIYF. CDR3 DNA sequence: TGTGCCTGGAGTGCGGGAAGAAACACCATATATTTT. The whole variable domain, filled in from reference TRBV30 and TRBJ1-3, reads SQTIHQWPATLVQPVGSPLSLECTVEGTSNPNLYWYRQAAGRGLQLLFYSVGIGQISSEVPQNLSASRPQDRQFILSSKKLLLSDSGFYLCAWSAGRNTIYFGEGSWLTVV.

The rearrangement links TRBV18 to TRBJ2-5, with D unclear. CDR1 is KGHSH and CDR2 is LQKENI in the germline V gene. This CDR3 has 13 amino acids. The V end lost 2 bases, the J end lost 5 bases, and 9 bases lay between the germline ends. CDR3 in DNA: TGTGCCAGCTCACCAACGGCGCGGGAGACCCAGTACTTC. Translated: CASSPTARETQYF.

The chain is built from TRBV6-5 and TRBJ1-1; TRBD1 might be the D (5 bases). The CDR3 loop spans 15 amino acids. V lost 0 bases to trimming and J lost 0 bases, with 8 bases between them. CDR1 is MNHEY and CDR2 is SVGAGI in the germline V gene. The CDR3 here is CASSYSMTVNTEAFF. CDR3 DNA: TGTGCCAGCAGTTACTCGATGACAGTGAACACTGAAGCTTTCTTT.

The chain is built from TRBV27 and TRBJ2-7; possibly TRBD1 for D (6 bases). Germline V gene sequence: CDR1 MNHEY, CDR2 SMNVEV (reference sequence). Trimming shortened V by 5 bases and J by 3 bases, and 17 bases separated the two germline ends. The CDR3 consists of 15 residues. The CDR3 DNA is TGTGCCAGCAGTCAAGACCCGGGACAACGCTACGAGCAGTACTTC. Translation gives CASSQDPGQRYEQYF.

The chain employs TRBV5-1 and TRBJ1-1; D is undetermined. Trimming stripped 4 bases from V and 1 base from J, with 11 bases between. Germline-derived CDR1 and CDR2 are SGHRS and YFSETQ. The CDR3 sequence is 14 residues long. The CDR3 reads CASSLTPWNTEAFF. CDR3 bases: TGCGCCAGCAGCCTAACCCCCTGGAACACTGAAGCTTTCTTT.

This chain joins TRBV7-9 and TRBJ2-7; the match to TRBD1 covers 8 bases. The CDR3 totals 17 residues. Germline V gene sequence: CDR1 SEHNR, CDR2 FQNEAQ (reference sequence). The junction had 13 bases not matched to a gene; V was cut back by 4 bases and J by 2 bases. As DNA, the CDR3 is TGTGCCAGCAGCTCAGGGGGCGCGATCCCAAAGACCTACGAGCAGTACTTC. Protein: CASSSGGAIPKTYEQYF.

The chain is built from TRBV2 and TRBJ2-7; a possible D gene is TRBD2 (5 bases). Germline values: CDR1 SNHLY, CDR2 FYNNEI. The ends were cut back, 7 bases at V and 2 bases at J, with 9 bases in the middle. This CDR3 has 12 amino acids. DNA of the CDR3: TGTGCCAGCAACGGGGAAACCTACGAGCAGTACTTC. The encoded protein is CASNGETYEQYF. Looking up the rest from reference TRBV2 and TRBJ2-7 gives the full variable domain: EPEVTQTPSHQVTQMGQEVILRCVPISNHLYFYWYRQILGQKVEFLVSFYNNEISEKSEIFDDQFSVERPDGSNFTLKIRSTKLEDSAMYFCASNGETYEQYFGPGTRLTVT.